One and the same sample provided the 25 T cell receptor beta chains below, sequenced in a study of T-cell reconstitution after alpha-beta-depleted transplantation in children. For TCRbeta, the library was prepared with unique molecular identifiers. Each CDR3 protein is one row after TCRdb ran MiXCR on the PCR reads. This table holds approximately 82,000 distinct CDR3 sequences, 15% to 18% found once. This specimen was PBMCs, mostly from graft donor cells, taken 180 days after TCRalphabeta/CD19-depleted stem cell transplant. The source is a male patient aged 2-9 years who had a stem cell transplant for acute lymphoblastic leukemia, so the T cells may come from the graft donor.

The V gene is TRBV7-2, the J gene TRBJ2-5; 9 positions agree with TRBD2. The CDR3 loop spans 15 amino acids. With V trimmed by 1 base and J by 9 bases, 9 bases remained unmatched. Germline V gene lookup returns CDR1 SGHTA and CDR2 FQGNSA. CDR3 loop: CASSLVWALAGPQYF. For the CDR3, the DNA is TGTGCCAGCAGCTTAGTATGGGCCCTAGCGGGGCCCCAGTACTTC.

V usage is TRBV19 and J usage is TRBJ2-3; 9 bases map to TRBD2. This CDR3 contains 15 residues. Trimming at V came to 3 bases and at J to 4 bases, leaving 5 bases not matched to a gene. Per the germline V gene, CDR1 is LNHDA and CDR2 is SQIVND (reference sequence). The CDR3 is CASSISGGYPDTQYF. The CDR3 nucleotides read TGTGCCAGTAGTATCAGCGGGGGGTACCCAGATACGCAGTATTTT. Full variable domain (remainder filled in from reference TRBV19 and TRBJ2-3): DGGITQSPKYLFRKEGQNVTLSCEQNLNHDAMYWYRQDPGQGLRLIYYSQIVNDFQKGDIAEGYSVSREKKESFPLTVTSAQKNPTAFYLCASSISGGYPDTQYFGPGTRLTVL.

This clonotype has just a few counts. V and J are TRBV11-2 and TRBJ2-7; TRBD1 aligns across 7 bases. The CDR3 runs to 14 residues. Trimming at V came to 3 bases and at J to 3 bases, leaving 5 bases not matched to a gene. Germline V gene lookup returns CDR1 SGHAT and CDR2 FQNNGV. CDR3 nucleotide sequence: TGTGCCAGCAGCTTGCGACAGGGTATCTACGAGCAGTACTTC. Translating it yields CASSLRQGIYEQYF.

The genes are TRBV6-2 or TRBV6-3 and TRBJ2-5; the match to TRBD2 covers 9 bases. There are 15 residues in the CDR3. Germline V lookup: CDR1 MNHEY, CDR2 SVGEGT. With 0 bases clipped from V and 3 bases from J, the junction kept 2 bases outside the gene matches. The CDR3 region is CASSYSASGEETQYF. The DNA for the CDR3 is TGTGCCAGCAGTTACTCCGCTAGCGGGGAAGAGACCCAGTACTTC.

This clonotype was recorded many times. This chain's CDR3 is CAWNTPPGELFF. CDR3 DNA sequence: TGTGCCTGGAATACCCCCCCCGGGGAGCTGTTTTTT. V usage is TRBV30 and J usage is TRBJ2-2; D not certain. V dropped 4 bases and J dropped 6 bases, with 9 bases sitting between them. The CDR3 totals 12 residues. Germline loops: CDR1 GTSNPN, CDR2 SVGIG (reference sequence).

This clonotype was counted ten times or more. The chain has TRBV20-1 and TRBJ2-7; D is undetermined. Trimming took 0 bases from V and 5 from J, leaving 20 bases between them. The germline gives CDR1 DFQATT, CDR2 SNEGSKA (reference sequence). This CDR3 region has 16 residues. This CDR3 reads CSARDPRTPYIDEQYF. In nucleotides, the CDR3 is TGCAGTGCTAGAGATCCCCGGACCCCCTACATCGACGAGCAGTACTTC.

This clonotype was observed a few times. The CDR3 protein is CASSFPGINEQFF. The CDR3 DNA reads TGCGCCAGCAGCTTCCCGGGGATAAATGAGCAGTTCTTC. V gene TRBV5-1 combines with J gene TRBJ2-1; D is possibly TRBD2 (5 bases). This CDR3 comprises 13 residues. Trimming cost V 2 bases and J 7 bases, with 10 bases left between them. The germline V gene has CDR1 SGHRS and CDR2 YFSETQ.

This clonotype is a singleton in its sample. The chain is built from TRBV5-1 and TRBJ2-6, with D possibly matching TRBD2 (6 bases). The CDR3 loop spans 15 amino acids. The V gene's germline CDR1 is SGHRS and CDR2 YFSETQ. Trimming pared 4 bases from V and 0 bases from J, leaving 8 bases between. The DNA for the CDR3 is TGCGCCAGCAGCCTGCGGGACTCTGGGGCCAACGTCCTGACTTTC. Translation gives CASSLRDSGANVLTF. Looking up the rest from reference TRBV5-1 and TRBJ2-6 gives the full variable domain: KAGVTQTPRYLIKTRGQQVTLSCSPISGHRSVSWYQQTPGQGLQFLFEYFSETQRNKGNFPGRFSGRQFSNSRSEMNVSTLELGDSALYLCASSLRDSGANVLTFGAGSRLTVL.

V and J are TRBV29-1 and TRBJ1-3; D is undetermined. The CDR3 sequence is 13 residues long. Germline lookup yields CDR1 SQVTM and CDR2 ANQGSEA. The V gene lost 4 bases and the J gene lost 4 bases, with 11 bases spanning the gap. The CDR3 region has the DNA TGCAGCGTTGTGCCAGGCGAAGGAAACACCATATATTTT. Its translation: CSVVPGEGNTIYF.

In its sample, this clonotype was seen a few times. The chain uses TRBV4-3 and TRBJ2-7; D might be TRBD2 (6 bases). Germline V gene sequence: CDR1 LGHNA, CDR2 YSLEER. The CDR3 is made up of 15 amino acids. Trimming shortened V by 0 bases and J by 4 bases, and 13 bases separated the two germline ends. CDR3 sequence (DNA): TGCGCCAGCAGCCAAGAGAGGACGGGAGCGTACGAGCAGTACTTC. Translation: CASSQERTGAYEQYF.

This clonotype was counted only a few times. The chain recombines TRBV2 with TRBJ2-3; no clear D. The CDR3 has 17 amino acids. The V end lost 1 base, the J end lost 3 bases, and 17 bases lay between the germline ends. The germline CDR1 and CDR2 sequences are SNHLY and FYNNEI. The CDR3 DNA follows: TGTGCCAGCAGTGAAGGGGCAGGCGCTGCTTTTACAGATACGCAGTATTTT. Its protein is CASSEGAGAAFTDTQYF.

This clonotype was counted many times. The chain employs TRBV5-1 and TRBJ1-5; D ambiguous. Trimming stripped 2 bases from V and 4 bases from J, with 10 bases between. From germline, CDR1 is SGHRS and CDR2 YFSETQ. The CDR3 loop spans 14 amino acids. CDR3 sequence (DNA): TGCGCCAGCAGCTTTGGGCTGGGTAATCAGCCCCAGCATTTT. It is translated as CASSFGLGNQPQHF.

In this sample, this clonotype turned up many times. This sequence joins TRBV5-1 and TRBJ2-1; D is unresolved. This CDR3 spans 12 amino acids. Germline-derived CDR1 and CDR2 are SGHRS and YFSETQ. Trimming shortened V by 0 bases and J by 4 bases, and 2 bases separated the two germline ends. The CDR3 nucleotides are TGCGCCAGCAGCTTGGATTACAATGAGCAGTTCTTC. The encoded protein is CASSLDYNEQFF.

This clonotype showed up many times. The chain carries TRBV20-1 and TRBJ1-4; D gene ambiguous. CDR3 size: 14 residues. Germline V gives CDR1 DFQATT, CDR2 SNEGSKA (reference sequence). V lost 3 bases, J lost 3 bases, and 11 bases lay in between. CDR3 in amino acids: CSASSRLPNEKLFF. The CDR3, as DNA: TGCAGTGCTAGTTCCCGTCTGCCTAATGAAAAACTGTTTTTT.

The rearrangement joins TRBV4-2 to TRBJ2-7; 8 nucleotides line up with TRBD1. The CDR3 spans 14 residues. V was pared by 1 base and J by 5 bases, with 4 bases of the junction left unmatched. Per germline, CDR1 LGHNA and CDR2 YNFKEQ. The CDR3 DNA reads TGTGCCAGCAGCCAAGCGGGACAGGAAGACGAGCAGTACTTC. The encoded protein is CASSQAGQEDEQYF.

The J gene is TRBJ1-2, the V gene TRBV4-1; TRBD1 is a possible D gene (5 bases). V lost 4 bases to trimming and J lost 7 bases, with 16 bases between them. Germline CDR1 and CDR2: MGHRA and YSYEKL. The CDR3 has 14 amino acids. CDR3 in DNA: TGCGCCAGCAGCCGAATTGGAGGGGAAAGTGGCTACACCTTC. Amino acid sequence: CASSRIGGESGYTF.

This clonotype came up a few times. The chain couples TRBV27 to TRBJ1-2; tentative D call: TRBD1 (5 bases). CDR1 and CDR2 from the germline V gene are MNHEY and SMNVEV (reference sequence). The CDR3 is 13 amino acids. The V end lost 6 bases, the J end lost 7 bases, and 15 bases lay between the germline ends. CDR3 bases: TGTGCCAGCAGCCCCCCGGGAAGGGGTGGCTACACCTTC. Protein: CASSPPGRGGYTF.

The chain joins TRBV19 to TRBJ2-2, with D perhaps TRBD1 (6 bases). Germline CDR1 reads LNHDA; CDR2 reads SQIVND (reference sequence). This CDR3 has 17 residues. Trimming cost V 0 bases and J 0 bases, with 11 bases left between them. This chain's CDR3 is CASSIDRNRANTGELFF. Here the CDR3 DNA reads TGTGCCAGTAGTATAGATCGGAACAGGGCGAACACCGGGGAGCTGTTTTTT.

This chain links TRBV11-2 with TRBJ2-1, with 13 bases lining up with TRBD2. This CDR3 is built from 18 residues. From germline, CDR1 is SGHAT and CDR2 FQNNGV. With 4 bases clipped from V and 0 bases from J, the junction kept 6 bases outside the gene matches. As DNA, the CDR3 is TGTGCCAGCAGCTCGGGACTAGCGGGGCTAACCTCCTACAATGAGCAGTTCTTC. Translation: CASSSGLAGLTSYNEQFF.

The genes are TRBV18 and TRBJ2-7; the match to TRBD1 covers 7 bases. The germline gives CDR1 KGHSH, CDR2 LQKENI. With V trimmed by 2 bases and J by 4 bases, 8 bases remained unmatched. This CDR3 region has 15 residues. In nucleotides, the CDR3 is TGTGCCAGCTCACCAGGTAGGGGGCGAGGTTACGAGCAGTACTTC. Amino acids: CASSPGRGRGYEQYF.

This clonotype was detected ten times or more. The chain links TRBV5-1 to TRBJ1-2, with D unclear. V shed 4 bases and J shed 2 bases, with 12 bases lying between them. The CDR3 is made up of 14 amino acids. The germline CDR1 and CDR2 sequences are SGHRS and YFSETQ. The CDR3 loop reads CASSTAQANYGYTF. The CDR3 DNA reads as TGCGCCAGCAGCACAGCCCAGGCCAACTATGGCTACACCTTC. The full variable domain, with the rest looked up from reference TRBV5-1 and TRBJ1-2, is KAGVTQTPRYLIKTRGQQVTLSCSPISGHRSVSWYQQTPGQGLQFLFEYFSETQRNKGNFPGRFSGRQFSNSRSEMNVSTLELGDSALYLCASSTAQANYGYTFGSGTRLTVV.

The chain couples TRBV2 to TRBJ1-1, with TRBD1 matching 9 bases. Germline V gives CDR1 SNHLY, CDR2 FYNNEI. V was clipped by 2 bases and J by 1 base; unmatched bases: 5. This CDR3 is 16 amino acids long. CDR3 loop: CASSELGQGTNTEAFF. The DNA of the CDR3 is TGTGCCAGCAGTGAACTCGGACAGGGGACGAACACTGAAGCTTTCTTT.

J is TRBJ2-1 and V is TRBV14, with D possibly TRBD2 on 6 matching bases. Germline CDR1 SGHDN, CDR2 FVKESK. The CDR3 loop spans 16 amino acids. The V and J ends lost 4 bases and 8 bases respectively, with 21 bases between them. CDR3 residues: CASSLLIAVLPHEQFF. The CDR3 nucleotides are TGTGCCAGCAGCCTATTAATAGCGGTCTTGCCCCATGAGCAGTTCTTC.

The rearrangement links TRBV5-1 to TRBJ2-7; D may match TRBD1 or TRBD2 (5 bases each). The CDR3 consists of 17 residues. V was shortened by 0 bases and J by 2 bases, with 18 bases between the two germline ends. Germline CDR1 is SGHRS and CDR2 is YFSETQ. CDR3 sequence reads: CASSLDQPGQGAYEQYF. CDR3 sequence (DNA): TGCGCCAGCAGCTTGGACCAACCTGGGCAGGGAGCCTACGAGCAGTACTTC.

This clonotype was counted between two and nine times. The chain is built from TRBV6-2 or TRBV6-3 and TRBJ2-7; 8 positions agree with TRBD1. CDR1 is MNHEY, CDR2 SVGEGT, per germline. The CDR3 is made up of 15 amino acids. The V and J ends lost 5 bases and 2 bases, in that order; junction bases with no gene match: 8. The CDR3 sequence is CASSPTGGPTYEQYF. CDR3 in DNA: TGTGCCAGCAGTCCAACAGGGGGGCCAACCTACGAGCAGTACTTC.